Presented here are 5 T cell receptor beta chains from one specimen sequenced in a study of OX40 agonist ivuxolimab in advanced cancers. Profiling relied on immunoSEQ multiplex PCR, and the TCRdb table lists in-frame clones only, not all of them. The sample lists approximately 30,000 clones, 86% occurring once. This sample comprised CD4+ or CD8+ T cells sorted from blood, obtained in a trial of the OX40 agonist ivuxolimab. The receptors here all came from an adult with an advanced solid tumor such as melanoma, head and neck, liver or kidney cancer.

The V call is TRBV7-9, the J call TRBJ2-7; 7 bases are a match to TRBD1. The V segment lost 3 bases and the J segment 2 bases; nucleotides outside the gene matches: 1. From germline, CDR1 is SEHNR and CDR2 FQNEAQ (reference sequence). The length of the CDR3 is 13 residues. CDR3 DNA sequence: TGTGCCAGCAGCTTTGGACAGGCCTACGAGCAGTACTTC. Translation: CASSFGQAYEQYF.

CDR3 amino acids: CASSQGQGADNEQFF. In nucleotides, the CDR3 is TGTGCCAGCAGCCAGGGACAGGGGGCCGACAATGAGCAGTTCTTC. The chain uses TRBV7-7 and TRBJ2-1; 12 positions agree with TRBD1. The length of the CDR3 is 15 residues. V was pared by 5 bases and J by 5 bases, with 4 bases of the junction left unmatched. CDR1 is SSHAT, CDR2 FNYEAQ, per germline (reference sequence).

The chain carries TRBV6-1 and TRBJ2-7; D unresolved. The germline CDR1 and CDR2 sequences are MNHNS and SASEGT. The germline V and J ends were trimmed by 4 bases and 6 bases, with 10 bases remaining between them. The CDR3 covers 12 residues. The CDR3 region has the DNA TGTGCCAGCAGTGCCGGATGGAGCGAGCAGTACTTC. Protein product: CASSAGWSEQYF.

This chain connects TRBV7-2 to TRBJ2-3; 15 bases are a match to TRBD2. The trim removed 6 bases at V and 4 bases at J, leaving 8 bases unmatched. CDR3 length equals 17 residues. Germline V gene data show CDR1 as SGHTA and CDR2 as FQGNSA. CDR3 protein: CASSLRGLAGGADTQYF. In nucleotides, the CDR3 is TGTGCCAGCAGTCTTAGGGGACTAGCGGGAGGTGCAGATACGCAGTATTTT. Drawing the rest from reference TRBV7-2 and TRBJ2-3, the complete variable domain is GAGVSQSPSNKVTEKGKDVELRCDPISGHTALYWYRQSLGQGLEFLIYFQGNSAPDKSGLPSDRFSAERTGGSVSTLTIQRTQQEDSAVYLCASSLRGLAGGADTQYFGPGTRLTVL.

The J gene is TRBJ1-2, the V gene TRBV10-3; no firm D call. V dropped 4 bases and J dropped 6 bases, with 6 bases sitting between them. The CDR3 is 11 amino acids. Germline V gene data show CDR1 as ENHRY and CDR2 as SYGVKD. The CDR3 loop reads CAISGRDGYTF. The CDR3 bases are TGTGCCATCAGTGGAAGGGATGGCTACACCTTC.